This entry lists 20 T cell receptor beta chains sequenced from one sample in a study of shared clonotypes between healthy human individuals. Assay used: immunoSEQ multiplex PCR; TCRdb lists only in-frame clones, some missing. The repertoire has nearly 750,000 clones, 55% to 75% of them found once; the top ten carry more than 1.5%. Sequencing was carried out using memory CD4+ T cells sorted from blood. Regarding subset: CD45RA-negative fraction. The receptors shown here come from a woman aged 25 to 45 in good health.

This clone was detected a few times. The gene calls are TRBV27 and TRBJ2-3; D perhaps matches TRBD1 (5 bases). Trimming took 5 bases from V and 0 from J, leaving 15 bases between them. The CDR3 length is 16 residues. Per the germline V gene, CDR1 is MNHEY and CDR2 is SMNVEV (reference sequence). The DNA of the CDR3 is TGTGCCAGCAGTCGTTCCCAGGGTCTTAGCACAGATACGCAGTATTTT. It specifies CASSRSQGLSTDTQYF.

The CDR3 bases are TGTGCCAGCAGTCGAAGGCGGGGACAGTTCTCTGGGGCCAACGTCCTGACTTTC. The encoded protein is CASSRRRGQFSGANVLTF. V and J are TRBV2 and TRBJ2-6, with D perhaps matching TRBD1 (7 bases). Germline V gene sequence: CDR1 SNHLY, CDR2 FYNNEI. The CDR3 is 18 residues long. V dropped 5 bases and J dropped 0 bases, with 17 bases sitting between them. The whole variable domain, filled in from reference TRBV2 and TRBJ2-6, reads EPEVTQTPSHQVTQMGQEVILRCVPISNHLYFYWYRQILGQKVEFLVSFYNNEISEKSEIFDDQFSVERPDGSNFTLKIRSTKLEDSAMYFCASSRRRGQFSGANVLTFGAGSRLTVL.

The chain employs TRBV14 and TRBJ1-4; no reliable D call. Germline V lookup: CDR1 SGHDN, CDR2 FVKESK. Trimming took off 1 base at V and 8 bases at J, with 5 bases between the two ends. This CDR3 is built from 12 residues. The CDR3 loop reads CASSQASEKLFF. The CDR3 DNA is TGTGCCAGCAGCCAAGCCTCAGAAAAACTGTTTTTT.

With respect to this clone: This specimen includes other DNA sequences encoding the same CDR3. The gene calls are TRBV11-2 and TRBJ1-4, with 11 bases fitting TRBD1. Per germline, CDR1 SGHAT and CDR2 FQNNGV. The length of the CDR3 is 14 residues. After removal of 5 bases from V and 7 bases from J, the junction contained 3 bases not matched to a gene. CDR3 DNA sequence: TGTGCCAGCAGCCGGGACAGGGGGGTTGAAAAACTGTTTTTT. Amino acid sequence: CASSRDRGVEKLFF.

The chain links TRBV28 to TRBJ1-1, with 7 bases fitting TRBD1. J lost 4 bases, V lost 8 bases, and 10 bases had no gene match. This CDR3 has 14 residues. Germline CDR1 and CDR2: MDHEN and SYDVKM. CDR3 nucleotides: TGTGCCAGCGGGTTAACAGGGGTGATCACTGAAGCTTTCTTT. It is translated as CASGLTGVITEAFF.

CDR3: CASSPSLVAAYEQYF. The DNA of the CDR3 is TGTGCCAGCAGTCCGAGCCTAGTTGCAGCCTACGAGCAGTACTTC. The V and J genes are TRBV28 and TRBJ2-7; no definite D call. The CDR3 contains 15 residues. Deletions cut 5 bases from V and 2 bases from J, with 16 bases between. Germline CDR1 MDHEN, CDR2 SYDVKM.

V and J are TRBV2 and TRBJ1-6, with a possible D match to TRBD1 (5 bases). Germline V gene lookup returns CDR1 SNHLY and CDR2 FYNNEI. The CDR3 runs 15 residues. Trimming pared 4 bases from V and 6 bases from J, leaving 13 bases between. The CDR3 reads CASSASGTANSPLHF. Written as DNA, the CDR3 is TGTGCCAGCAGTGCTTCCGGGACTGCTAATTCACCCCTCCACTTT.

J is TRBJ2-1 and V is TRBV7-8, with 15 bases that match TRBD2. The CDR3 extends over 16 amino acids. V dropped 5 bases and J dropped 7; count of bases not matched to a gene: 6. Germline-derived CDR1 and CDR2 are SGHVS and FQNEAQ. This CDR3 reads CASSDTGTSGRNEQFF. CDR3 bases: TGTGCCAGCAGCGACACCGGGACTAGCGGGAGGAATGAGCAGTTCTTC.

The chain employs TRBV7-9 and TRBJ2-1; perhaps TRBD2 as D (6 bases). Germline lookup yields CDR1 SEHNR and CDR2 FQNEAQ (reference sequence). This CDR3 contains 18 residues. The ends were cut back, 1 base at V and 6 bases at J, with 22 bases in the middle. CDR3 DNA sequence: TGTGCCAGCAGCTTAGAGTTAATCTTTGGGTCCGGGGGCAATGAGCAGTTCTTC. It codes for CASSLELIFGSGGNEQFF.

The rearrangement links TRBV28 to TRBJ2-3; D remains unclear. CDR1 is MDHEN, CDR2 SYDVKM, per germline. Trimming cost V 3 bases and J 4 bases, with 8 bases left between them. The CDR3 has 13 residues. CDR3 in amino acids: CASSFPAPDTQYF. Here the CDR3 DNA reads TGTGCCAGCAGTTTCCCGGCGCCAGATACGCAGTATTTT.

The V and J genes are TRBV28 and TRBJ2-7, with 9 bases fitting TRBD1. The CDR3 length is 14 residues. V shed 4 bases, J shed 5 bases, and the junction held 6 bases outside the gene matches. Germline CDR1 and CDR2: MDHEN and SYDVKM. The CDR3 DNA follows: TGTGCCAGCAGTTCACAGGGGGCCGTCGACGAGCAGTACTTC. Amino acid sequence: CASSSQGAVDEQYF.

The genes are TRBV25-1 and TRBJ2-7; maybe TRBD1 (5 bases). Germline V gene sequence: CDR1 MGHDK, CDR2 SYGVNS. The CDR3 consists of 14 residues. V was pared by 4 bases and J by 2 bases, with 12 bases between. The CDR3 loop is CASSASRRAYEQYF. DNA of the CDR3: TGTGCCAGCAGTGCATCCCGCAGGGCCTACGAGCAGTACTTC.

The J gene is TRBJ2-7, the V gene TRBV11-2; 8 positions match TRBD1. The CDR3 length is 16 residues. Germline-derived CDR1 and CDR2 are SGHAT and FQNNGV. V shed 6 bases, J shed 7 bases, and the junction held 17 bases outside the gene matches. CDR3 coding DNA: TGTGCCAGCAGACCGACACACCGGGACAGGACGTGGGAGCAGTACTTC. This translates into CASRPTHRDRTWEQYF.

The chain couples TRBV28 to TRBJ2-7; D is unresolved. The CDR3 spans 13 residues. Germline V CDR1 and CDR2: MDHEN, SYDVKM. V was trimmed by 3 bases and J by 3 bases, leaving 9 bases between them. CDR3 DNA: TGTGCCAGCAGTTTGCAGGTTAGCTACGAGCAGTACTTC. Protein: CASSLQVSYEQYF.

In this sample, this clone turned up a few times. The chain couples TRBV27 to TRBJ2-7, with D tentatively TRBD2 (5 bases). Deletions cut 4 bases from V and 0 bases from J, with 16 bases between. The germline CDR1 and CDR2 sequences are MNHEY and SMNVEV (reference sequence). This CDR3 is 16 amino acids long. The CDR3: CASSSSGVGSSYEQYF. The CDR3, as DNA: TGTGCCAGCAGTTCCTCCGGGGTAGGAAGCTCCTACGAGCAGTACTTC.

The chain recombines TRBV10-3 with TRBJ2-7, with 13 bases that match TRBD2. The CDR3 is 14 residues long. Trimming removed 10 bases from V and 7 bases from J; junction bases left unmatched: 10. From germline, CDR1 is ENHRY and CDR2 SYGVKD. The DNA of the CDR3 is TGTGCCACTCGGACTAGCGGGGGTTATGAGGAGCAGTACTTC. It translates to CATRTSGGYEEQYF.

The V and J genes are TRBV4-2 and TRBJ2-5, with TRBD2 matching over 7 bases. This CDR3 contains 14 residues. Germline V lookup: CDR1 LGHNA, CDR2 YNFKEQ. V lost 7 bases, J lost 5 bases, and 10 bases stayed unmatched. In DNA, the CDR3 is TGTGCCAGCAAAGGGGTAGCGGGTGGGGAGACCCAGTACTTC. The encoded protein is CASKGVAGGETQYF.

This clone has a handful of counts. This sequence joins TRBV30 and TRBJ1-2; unclear D gene. Germline assignment: CDR1 GTSNPN and CDR2 SVGIG (reference sequence). Trimming left V 2 bases short and J 5 bases short, with 18 bases between. The CDR3 loop spans 15 amino acids. CDR3 sequence: CAWSRPALATYGYTF. The DNA for the CDR3 is TGTGCCTGGAGTCGACCCGCCCTTGCGACATATGGCTACACCTTC.

V is TRBV29-1 and J is TRBJ2-3; D uncertain. Trimming removed 4 bases from V and 1 base from J, with 6 bases in between. CDR1 is SQVTM and CDR2 is ANQGSEA in the germline V gene. The CDR3 covers 12 residues. In nucleotides, the CDR3 is TGCAGCGTTGGTCGGGGCACAGATACGCAGTATTTT. This codes for CSVGRGTDTQYF.

V is TRBV2 and J is TRBJ1-1; D call uncertain. CDR1 and CDR2 from the germline V gene are SNHLY and FYNNEI. There are 13 residues in the CDR3. V lost 7 bases to trimming and J lost 3 bases, with 12 bases between them. The CDR3 sequence: CASTMFGDTEAFF. As DNA, the CDR3 is TGTGCCAGCACCATGTTTGGGGACACTGAAGCTTTCTTT.